Each of the 29 T cell receptor beta chains below was sequenced from the same sample in a study of cytomegalovirus exposure and HLA in healthy donors. With 60 Vbeta and 13 Jbeta primers, the PCR was carried out. Only in-frame clones appear in the TCRdb table, and some are missing; sequencing was by immunoSEQ multiplex PCR. The sample yields roughly 120,000 clones, approximately 81% seen once. Sequencing was performed on PBMCs. The source of these receptors is a man aged 25-45 years in good health and CMV-seropositive.

The V gene is TRBV2, the J gene TRBJ1-2; 7 nucleotides line up with TRBD1. Per germline, CDR1 SNHLY and CDR2 FYNNEI. V was pared by 7 bases and J by 8 bases, with 10 bases of the junction left unmatched. The CDR3 has 13 amino acids. CDR3 in amino acids: CASTRDSAWGYTF. In DNA, the CDR3 is TGTGCCAGCACCCGGGACAGTGCGTGGGGCTACACCTTC.

V and J are TRBV28 and TRBJ1-2; D is ambiguous. Trimming pared 5 bases from V and 0 bases from J, leaving 13 bases between. The CDR3 covers 15 residues. Germline CDR1 and CDR2: MDHEN and SYDVKM. The CDR3 DNA follows: TGTGCCAGCAGTCCCCCCGGGAATACTAACTATGGCTACACCTTC. It yields the protein CASSPPGNTNYGYTF.

The chain employs TRBV6-5 and TRBJ1-3, with 8 bases aligning to TRBD1. Germline V CDR1 and CDR2: MNHEY, SVGAGI. The ends lost 6 bases at V and 2 bases at J; junction bases unmatched: 6. This CDR3 spans 15 amino acids. CDR3 region: CASRRGQGAGNTIYF. The CDR3 DNA reads TGTGCCAGCAGACGCGGACAGGGTGCTGGAAACACCATATATTTT.

This chain links TRBV11-1 with TRBJ1-1; D remains ambiguous. CDR3 length: 13 residues. Trimming removed 0 bases from V and 1 base from J, with 3 bases in between. Germline CDR1 SGHAT, CDR2 FQDESV (reference sequence). The CDR3 nucleotides read TGTGCCAGCAGCTTAGCCAGGAACACTGAAGCTTTCTTT. This codes for CASSLARNTEAFF. Full variable domain (remainder filled in from reference TRBV11-1 and TRBJ1-1): EAEVAQSPRYKITEKSQAVAFWCDPISGHATLYWYRQILGQGPELLVQFQDESVVDDSQLPKDRFSAERLKGVDSTLKIQPAELGDSAMYLCASSLARNTEAFFGQGTRLTVV.

As for this clone: A junction end diverges from the germline sequence, so it may reflect a read error. The V gene is TRBV28, the J gene TRBJ2-6, with D hard to call. Germline CDR1 MDHEN, CDR2 SYDVKM. The CDR3 has 14 amino acids. The CDR3 DNA sequence: TGTGCCAGCAGTTTACTCCTTGAGGCCAACGCCCTGACTTTC. Its translation is CASSLLLEANALTF. The entire variable domain, with the rest obtained from reference TRBV28 and TRBJ2-6, is as follows: DVKVTQSSRYLVKRTGEKVFLECVQDMDHENMFWYRQDPGLGLRLIYFSYDVKMKEKGDIPEGYSVSREKKERFSLILESASTNQTSMYLCASSLLLEANALTFGAGSRLTVL.

V is TRBV2 and J is TRBJ1-1; 10 nucleotides match TRBD1. Per the germline V gene, CDR1 is SNHLY and CDR2 is FYNNEI. The CDR3 consists of 15 residues. J lost 3 bases, V lost 5 bases, and 6 bases had no gene match. CDR3: CASSMTGGRYTEAFF. In DNA, the CDR3 is TGTGCCAGCAGTATGACAGGGGGCCGTTACACTGAAGCTTTCTTT.

This chain joins TRBV7-3 and TRBJ1-5; D uncertain. The CDR3 spans 13 residues. Germline-derived CDR1 and CDR2 are SGHTA and FQGTGA. V dropped 0 bases and J dropped 5 bases, with 5 bases sitting between them. The CDR3 DNA is TGTGCCAGCAGCTTAACGCGGGATCAGCCCCAGCATTTT. It translates to CASSLTRDQPQHF.

V usage is TRBV19 and J usage is TRBJ2-5, with 10 positions matching TRBD2. The DNA matches TRBJ2-7 better at its end, which makes the J call doubtful. CDR3 length equals 14 residues. Germline V gives CDR1 LNHDA, CDR2 SQIVND (reference sequence). Here the CDR3 DNA reads TGTGCCAGTAGGGGACTAGCGATCCGTCACGAGCAGTACTTC. The encoded protein is CASRGLAIRHEQYF.

The CDR3 protein is CASSIAPGRGNYGYTF. The CDR3 DNA reads as TGTGCCAGCAGTATAGCCCCGGGCAGGGGGAACTATGGCTACACCTTC. The genes are TRBV28 and TRBJ1-2; 7 nucleotides align to TRBD1. This CDR3 has 16 amino acids. Germline CDR1 reads MDHEN; CDR2 reads SYDVKM. Losses at the gene ends were 5 bases for V and 2 bases for J; bases not matched to a gene: 11.

This clone was detected a few times. The genes are TRBV5-6 and TRBJ1-2, with D perhaps matching TRBD1 (5 bases). Germline CDR1 SGHDT, CDR2 YYEEEE. Trimming cost V 0 bases and J 1 base, with 16 bases left between them. The CDR3 runs 17 residues. CDR3 protein: CASSLARRVTYNYGYTF. The CDR3 DNA follows: TGTGCCAGCAGCTTGGCCCGCAGGGTGACTTATAACTATGGCTACACCTTC.

The chain combines TRBV7-8 with TRBJ2-4; unclear D gene. Germline CDR1 and CDR2: SGHVS and FQNEAQ. The V end was cut by 5 bases, the J end by 4 bases, with 15 bases between. The CDR3 consists of 15 residues. The CDR3 protein is CASSARRPTKNIQYF. CDR3 nucleotides: TGTGCCAGCAGCGCCCGTCGGCCGACTAAAAACATTCAGTACTTC.

V usage is TRBV5-4 and J usage is TRBJ1-5, with a tentative D call TRBD1 (6 bases). Germline CDR1 is SGHNT and CDR2 is YYREEE (reference sequence). V shed 4 bases and J shed 8 bases, with 13 bases lying between them. The CDR3 length is 13 residues. DNA for the CDR3: TGTGCCAGCAGCCAACAGGGATACGAGCCCCAGCATTTT. Translation gives CASSQQGYEPQHF.

This chain links TRBV2 with TRBJ1-5; 8 bases match TRBD1. With V trimmed by 6 bases and J by 5 bases, 6 bases remained unmatched. The CDR3 contains 14 residues. Germline-derived CDR1 and CDR2 are SNHLY and FYNNEI. DNA of the CDR3: TGTGCCAGCAGCGACGACAGGGGTGATCAGCCCCAGCATTTT. Its protein is CASSDDRGDQPQHF.

The chain employs TRBV4-3 and TRBJ1-5; no clear D gene. Per germline, CDR1 LGHNA and CDR2 YSLEER. The CDR3 is 15 amino acids. Trimming cost V 4 bases and J 0 bases, with 10 bases left between them. The CDR3: CASSPRINSNQPQHF. The CDR3 DNA sequence: TGCGCCAGCAGCCCCAGAATCAATAGCAATCAGCCCCAGCATTTT.

The chain carries TRBV30 and TRBJ2-5; 7 nucleotides agree with TRBD2. The end of the DNA fits TRBJ2-7 better, so the J call may be wrong. Germline lookup yields CDR1 GTSNPN and CDR2 SVGIG (reference sequence). The CDR3 is 15 residues long. Written as DNA, the CDR3 is TGTGCCTGGAGTAGGGGCGGGGGATTAACCTACGAGCAGTACTTC. Amino acids: CAWSRGGGLTYEQYF.

The CDR3 region has the DNA TGTGCCAGTAGGAGGGGGGGGTCCAACCAAGAGACCCAGTACTTC. It yields the protein CASRRGGSNQETQYF. The rearrangement links TRBV19 to TRBJ2-5, with a possible D match to TRBD2 (7 bases). The CDR3 contains 15 residues. V lost 6 bases and J lost 0, with 14 bases in between. Germline-derived CDR1 and CDR2 are LNHDA and SQIVND (reference sequence).

CDR3 loop: CASGLVRGTGVLWYGYTF. CDR3 DNA: TGTGCTAGTGGTTTGGTACGAGGGACGGGAGTCTTATGGTATGGCTACACCTTC. The chain uses TRBV12-5 and TRBJ1-2, with D perhaps matching TRBD1 (5 bases). This CDR3 has 18 residues. V dropped 0 bases and J dropped 5 bases, with 22 bases sitting between them. CDR1 is LGHNT, CDR2 FRNRAP, per germline.

This rearrangement joins TRBV19 to TRBJ1-1; the match to TRBD1 covers 7 bases. V trimming: 4 bases; J trimming: 6 bases; junction bases outside the gene matches: 8. The CDR3 runs 14 residues. CDR1 and CDR2 from the germline V gene are LNHDA and SQIVND (reference sequence). The chain's CDR3 is CASSTMTGIPEAFF. As DNA, the CDR3 is TGTGCCAGTAGTACCATGACAGGGATCCCTGAAGCTTTCTTT.

The CDR3 DNA sequence: TGTGCCAGCAGACAGGGGGCTTCGTACGAGCAGTACTTC. Encoded protein: CASRQGASYEQYF. V usage is TRBV6-5 and J usage is TRBJ2-7; 9 nucleotides match TRBD1. CDR3 length equals 13 residues. The germline gives CDR1 MNHEY, CDR2 SVGAGI. With V trimmed by 6 bases and J by 4 bases, 4 bases remained unmatched.

This rearrangement joins TRBV4-2 to TRBJ2-1, with 9 positions matching TRBD2. Looked up from germline, CDR1 is LGHNA and CDR2 is YNFKEQ. V shed 1 base, J shed 6 bases, and the junction held 13 bases outside the gene matches. The CDR3 extends over 18 amino acids. The CDR3 DNA sequence: TGTGCCAGCAGCCAAGGGAATAGTAGGGCGGGAGGGCCCAATGAGCAGTTCTTC. Translation: CASSQGNSRAGGPNEQFF.

The rearrangement links TRBV4-1 to TRBJ1-2; a possible D gene is TRBD1 (6 bases). The CDR3 extends over 13 amino acids. Between the trimmed V and J ends, which lost 1 base and 4 bases, there was a span of 7 bases. Germline lookup yields CDR1 MGHRA and CDR2 YSYEKL. CDR3 nucleotides: TGCGCCAGCAGCCAAGGGACAGCCTATGGCTACACCTTC. Its protein is CASSQGTAYGYTF.

A remark on this clone: The junction shows a germline mismatch at one end, possibly a read error. CDR3 DNA: TGTTCCAGCAGCTTAAGTTGGGGCCGCCATAATTCACCCCTCCACTTT. Translating gives CSSSLSWGRHNSPLHF. The chain joins TRBV7-9 to TRBJ1-6, with D possibly TRBD1 on 5 matching bases. Germline lookup yields CDR1 SEHNR and CDR2 FQNEAQ (reference sequence). This CDR3 comprises 16 residues.

This chain joins TRBV4-2 and TRBJ2-3; 9 bases agree with TRBD2. Germline loops: CDR1 LGHNA, CDR2 YNFKEQ. The CDR3 spans 15 residues. J gave up 4 bases and V 5 bases, and 7 bases lay outside the gene matches. In nucleotides, the CDR3 is TGTGCCAGCAGCTCCGGACTAGCGCAATCAGATACGCAGTATTTT. Its translation: CASSSGLAQSDTQYF.

The chain carries TRBV4-2 and TRBJ2-3; 8 bases map to TRBD2. This CDR3 region has 16 residues. J lost 2 bases, V lost 0 bases, and 4 bases had no gene match. Germline assignment: CDR1 LGHNA and CDR2 YNFKEQ. This CDR3 reads CASSQDWRGATDTQYF. The CDR3 nucleotides read TGTGCCAGCAGCCAAGATTGGCGGGGGGCCACAGATACGCAGTATTTT.

The chain links TRBV5-4 to TRBJ1-4, with TRBD1 as a possible D gene (5 bases). The CDR3 is 16 amino acids. Trimming took 0 bases from V and 3 from J, leaving 12 bases between them. CDR1 is SGHNT and CDR2 is YYREEE in the germline V gene (reference sequence). CDR3 DNA: TGTGCCAGCAGCTTGGGGGTTCAGGGTCCTAATGAAAAACTGTTTTTT. Protein product: CASSLGVQGPNEKLFF. Filled out from reference TRBV5-4 and TRBJ1-4, the complete variable domain reads ETGVTQSPTHLIKTRGQQVTLRCSSQSGHNTVSWYQQALGQGPQFIFQYYREEENGRGNFPPRFSGLQFPNYSSELNVNALELDDSALYLCASSLGVQGPNEKLFFGSGTQLSVL.

This clone was seen more than once but under ten times. The chain has TRBV10-3 and TRBJ2-2, with 8 bases matching TRBD1. The V and J ends lost 5 bases and 2 bases, in that order; junction bases with no gene match: 7. Germline V lookup: CDR1 ENHRY, CDR2 SYGVKD. The CDR3 length is 16 residues. CDR3 DNA sequence: TGTGCCATCAGTATGGGACAGGAGCTTAACACCGGGGAGCTGTTTTTT. Amino acid sequence: CAISMGQELNTGELFF.

The chain recombines TRBV7-3 with TRBJ2-1; TRBD1 might be the D (6 bases). CDR1 is SGHTA, CDR2 FQGTGA, per germline. The CDR3 is made up of 21 amino acids. V gave up 1 base and J gave up 0 bases, with 25 bases separating them. The DNA of the CDR3 is TGTGCCAGCAGCTTAAATATCAGGCAGGGGCAGGGTGTAAGCTCCTACAATGAGCAGTTCTTC. This translates into CASSLNIRQGQGVSSYNEQFF. The complete variable domain, with remaining parts taken from reference TRBV7-3 and TRBJ2-1, reads GAGVSQTPSNKVTEKGKYVELRCDPISGHTALYWYRQSLGQGPEFLIYFQGTGAADDSGLPNDRFFAVRPEGSVSTLKIQRTERGDSAVYLCASSLNIRQGQGVSSYNEQFFGPGTRLTVL.

This chain connects TRBV16 to TRBJ2-5, with 7 bases that match TRBD2. Germline V CDR1 and CDR2: KGHSY, FQNENV. V dropped 7 bases and J dropped 4; count of bases not matched to a gene: 6. CDR3 length: 13 residues. CDR3 DNA: TGTGCCAGCATCGCGTCGGGAGGAGAGACCCAGTACTTC. Translating gives CASIASGGETQYF.

This sequence joins TRBV15 and TRBJ2-3; 8 bases are shared with TRBD2. J was trimmed by 4 bases and V by 2 bases; bases with no gene match: 8. Germline values: CDR1 LNHNV, CDR2 YYDKDF (reference sequence). This CDR3 has 16 amino acids. The CDR3 nucleotides read TGTGCCACCAGCAGACCCGGGACTAGTGCGCCAGATACGCAGTATTTT. It codes for CATSRPGTSAPDTQYF.